This T cell receptor (beta chain) was recovered during a study of blood T cell repertoires in COVID-19. Overall study: Some COVID-19 samples were acute and others convalescent; all came from the United States, Italy and Spain.

Germline CDR1 and CDR2: ENHRY and SYGVKD. This CDR3 spans 11 amino acids. V was trimmed by 4 bases and J by 14 bases, leaving 14 bases between them. Seattle researchers signed up patients amid active infection and tracked them longitudinally. Study processing details: For nucleated cells, counts were estimated from reference gene primer amplification. Using immunoSEQ multiplex PCR, the repertoire was profiled, and TCRdb retains in-frame clones only, with some absent. D and trimming were read from the DNA, whereas the V and J calls and clone size are those reported in that table. The table includes more than 300,000 clones, around nine tenths detected once.

The source material was peripheral blood. The sequence came from a woman in her seventies with COVID-19, enrolled during active disease. The rearrangement joins TRBV10-3 to TRBJ1-2; D remains ambiguous. In DNA form, the CDR3 reads TGTGCCATCAGTGCTGACACAGTCACAACCTTC. This encodes CAISADTVTTF.